This entry concerns a single T cell receptor beta chain. Its specificity is unknown. TCRdb redid the calling of the reads with MiXCR, one entry per CDR3 protein. Here the sample spans 550,000 to 850,000 distinct CDR3 sequences, roughly a third being singletons. The entry originates in a study of T cell repertoires in cytomegalovirus infection. Study overall: From public TCR beta signatures came an indication of both CMV infection and matching HLA type. Study conclusions and caveats: CMV-specific HLA-C-restricted TCR beta clonotypes dominated the ex vivo response.

The germline V and J ends were trimmed by 2 bases and 6 bases, with 11 bases remaining between them. There are 14 residues in the CDR3. CDR1 and CDR2 from the germline V gene are SGHVS and FQNEAQ. This sample comprised cultured PBMCs, obtained from culture after CMV antigen stimulation. This chain links TRBV7-8 with TRBJ2-1, with D possibly being TRBD2 (6 bases). The sequence derives from a human donor in good health (CMV status not recorded). Some clones in this sample may be carry-over from other donors' samples. CDR3 loop: CASSLLGGINEQFF. The CDR3 DNA follows: TGTGCCAGCAGCTTATTGGGGGGTATCAATGAGCAGTTCTTC.